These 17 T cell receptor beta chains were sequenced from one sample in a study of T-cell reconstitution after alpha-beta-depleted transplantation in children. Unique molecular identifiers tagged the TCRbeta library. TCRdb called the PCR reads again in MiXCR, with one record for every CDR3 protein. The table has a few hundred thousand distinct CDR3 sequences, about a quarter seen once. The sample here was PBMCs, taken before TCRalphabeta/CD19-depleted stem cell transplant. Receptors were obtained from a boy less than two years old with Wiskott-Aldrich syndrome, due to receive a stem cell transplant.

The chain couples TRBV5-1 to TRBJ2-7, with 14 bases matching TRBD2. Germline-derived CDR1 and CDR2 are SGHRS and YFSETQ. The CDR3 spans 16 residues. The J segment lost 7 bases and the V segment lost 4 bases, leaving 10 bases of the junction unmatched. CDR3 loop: CASSNGLAGGLLEQYF. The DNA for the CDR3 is TGCGCCAGCAGCAACGGACTAGCGGGAGGTCTTCTAGAGCAGTACTTC.

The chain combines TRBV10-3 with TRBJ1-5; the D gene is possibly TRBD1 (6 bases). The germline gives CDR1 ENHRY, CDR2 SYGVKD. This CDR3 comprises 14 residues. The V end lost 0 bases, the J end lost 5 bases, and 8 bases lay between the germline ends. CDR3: CAISESGGHQPQHF. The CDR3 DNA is TGTGCCATCAGTGAGTCAGGGGGGCATCAGCCCCAGCATTTT.

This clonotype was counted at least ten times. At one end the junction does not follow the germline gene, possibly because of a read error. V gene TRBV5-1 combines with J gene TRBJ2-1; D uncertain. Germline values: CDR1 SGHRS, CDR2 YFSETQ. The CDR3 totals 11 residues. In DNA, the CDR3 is TGTGCCAGCAGCCTAGGGCGAGAGCAGTTCTTC. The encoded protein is CASSLGREQFF. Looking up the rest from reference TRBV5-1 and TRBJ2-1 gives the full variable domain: KAGVTQTPRYLIKTRGQQVTLSCSPISGHRSVSWYQQTPGQGLQFLFEYFSETQRNKGNFPGRFSGRQFSNSRSEMNVSTLELGDSALYLCASSLGREQFFGPGTRLTVL.

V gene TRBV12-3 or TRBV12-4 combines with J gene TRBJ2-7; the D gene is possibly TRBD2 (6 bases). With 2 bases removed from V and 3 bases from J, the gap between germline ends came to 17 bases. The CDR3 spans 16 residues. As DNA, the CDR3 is TGTGCCAGCAGTTTAAGATCTGGGGACTCAATCTACGAGCAGTACTTC. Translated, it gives CASSLRSGDSIYEQYF.

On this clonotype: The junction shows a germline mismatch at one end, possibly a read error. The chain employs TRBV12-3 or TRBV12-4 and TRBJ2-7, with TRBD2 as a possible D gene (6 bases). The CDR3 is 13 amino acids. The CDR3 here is CASRQHTGTEVFF. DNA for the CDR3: TGTGCCAGCAGACAACATACCGGGACTGAAGTTTTCTTC.

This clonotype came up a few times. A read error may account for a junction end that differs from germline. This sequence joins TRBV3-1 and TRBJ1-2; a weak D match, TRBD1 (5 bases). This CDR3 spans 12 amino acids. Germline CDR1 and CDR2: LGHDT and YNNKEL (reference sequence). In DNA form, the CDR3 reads TGTGCCAGCAAGCCAGGGAACTTTGGCTACACCTTC. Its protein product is CASKPGNFGYTF.

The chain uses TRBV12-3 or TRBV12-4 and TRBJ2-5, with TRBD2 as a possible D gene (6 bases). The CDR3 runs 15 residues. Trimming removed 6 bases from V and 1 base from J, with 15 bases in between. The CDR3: CASRSRVGGQETQYF. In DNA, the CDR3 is TGTGCCAGCAGGTCACGGGTCGGGGGCCAAGAGACCCAGTACTTC.

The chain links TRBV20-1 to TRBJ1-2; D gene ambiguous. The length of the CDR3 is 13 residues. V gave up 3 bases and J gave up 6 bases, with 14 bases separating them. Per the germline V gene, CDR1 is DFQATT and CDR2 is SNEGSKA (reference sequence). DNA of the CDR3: TGCAGTGCTAGGCCCTCTCATTCGGATGGCTACACCTTC. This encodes CSARPSHSDGYTF.

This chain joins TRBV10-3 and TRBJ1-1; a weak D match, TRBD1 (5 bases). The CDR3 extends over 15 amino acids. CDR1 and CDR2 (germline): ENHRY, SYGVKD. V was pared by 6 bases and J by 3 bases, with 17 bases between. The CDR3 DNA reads TGTGCCATCAGGGGGGGTCAGGGAGACGACACTGAAGCTTTCTTT. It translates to CAIRGGQGDDTEAFF.

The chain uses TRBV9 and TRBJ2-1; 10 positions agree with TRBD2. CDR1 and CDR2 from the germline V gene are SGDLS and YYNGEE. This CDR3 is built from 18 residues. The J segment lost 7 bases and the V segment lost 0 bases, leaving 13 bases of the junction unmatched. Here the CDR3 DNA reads TGTGCCAGCAGCGTAGTTAGCGGGGGGTCACATTTGCGTAATGAGCAGTTCTTC. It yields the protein CASSVVSGGSHLRNEQFF.

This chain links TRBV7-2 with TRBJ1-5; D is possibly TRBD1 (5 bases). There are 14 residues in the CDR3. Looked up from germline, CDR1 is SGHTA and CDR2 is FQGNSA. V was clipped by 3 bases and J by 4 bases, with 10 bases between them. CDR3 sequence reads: CASSFRDENQPQHF. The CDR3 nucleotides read TGTGCCAGCAGCTTCCGGGACGAAAATCAGCCCCAGCATTTT.

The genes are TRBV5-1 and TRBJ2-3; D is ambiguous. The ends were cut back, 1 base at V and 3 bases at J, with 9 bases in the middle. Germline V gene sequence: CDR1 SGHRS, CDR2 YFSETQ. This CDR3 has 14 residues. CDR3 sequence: CASSLPHKTDTQYF. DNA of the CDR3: TGCGCCAGCAGCTTGCCCCATAAGACAGATACGCAGTATTTT. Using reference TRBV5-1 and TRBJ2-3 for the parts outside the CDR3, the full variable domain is KAGVTQTPRYLIKTRGQQVTLSCSPISGHRSVSWYQQTPGQGLQFLFEYFSETQRNKGNFPGRFSGRQFSNSRSEMNVSTLELGDSALYLCASSLPHKTDTQYFGPGTRLTVL.

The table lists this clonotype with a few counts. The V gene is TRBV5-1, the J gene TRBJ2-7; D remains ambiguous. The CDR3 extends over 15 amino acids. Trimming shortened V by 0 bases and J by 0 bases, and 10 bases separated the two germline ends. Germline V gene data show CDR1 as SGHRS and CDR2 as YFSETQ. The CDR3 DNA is TGCGCCAGCAGCTTGGAATTTTTCAGCTCCTACGAGCAGTACTTC. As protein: CASSLEFFSSYEQYF.

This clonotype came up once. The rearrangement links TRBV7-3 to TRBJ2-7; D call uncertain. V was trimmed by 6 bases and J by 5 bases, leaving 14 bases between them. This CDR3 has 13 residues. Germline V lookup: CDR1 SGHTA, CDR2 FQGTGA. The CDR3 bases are TGTGCCAGCAGGCTGGGCCCGGGTAACGAGCAGTACTTC. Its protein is CASRLGPGNEQYF.

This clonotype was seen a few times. CDR3 nucleotide sequence: TGTGCCAGCAGCAACAGGGGGACTAATGAAAAACTGTTTTTT. Translating it yields CASSNRGTNEKLFF. The genes are TRBV7-2 and TRBJ1-4; 8 nucleotides match TRBD1. The CDR3 covers 14 residues. Germline CDR1 is SGHTA and CDR2 is FQGNSA. V lost 5 bases and J lost 2; bases outside the gene matches: 1. Looking up the rest from reference TRBV7-2 and TRBJ1-4 gives the full variable domain: GAGVSQSPSNKVTEKGKDVELRCDPISGHTALYWYRQSLGQGLEFLIYFQGNSAPDKSGLPSDRFSAERTGGSVSTLTIQRTQQEDSAVYLCASSNRGTNEKLFFGSGTQLSVL.

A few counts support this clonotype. The CDR3 here is CASTGGSSYNEQFF. The DNA for the CDR3 is TGTGCCAGCACGGGGGGAAGCTCCTACAATGAGCAGTTCTTC. The rearrangement joins TRBV28 to TRBJ2-1, with 7 positions matching TRBD2. The CDR3 is 14 amino acids. CDR1 is MDHEN, CDR2 SYDVKM, per germline. The trim removed 7 bases at V and 0 bases at J, leaving 3 bases unmatched.

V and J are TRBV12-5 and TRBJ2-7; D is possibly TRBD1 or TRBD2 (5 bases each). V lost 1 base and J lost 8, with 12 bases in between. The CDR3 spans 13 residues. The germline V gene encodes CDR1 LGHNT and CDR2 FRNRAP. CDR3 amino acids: CASGLAGLAKQYF. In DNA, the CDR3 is TGTGCTAGTGGTTTGGCAGGGCTAGCTAAGCAGTACTTC.